The clone carrying this T cell receptor beta chain was observed once. The CDR3 totals 16 residues. V was clipped by 5 bases and J by 2 bases, with 19 bases between them. Here immunoSEQ multiplex PCR was the method, and the copy in TCRdb shows in-frame clones only, minus some. The data hold some 190,000 clones, with about 91% observed a single time. This record belongs to a study of blood T cell repertoires in COVID-19. Study summary: Researchers got acute and convalescent COVID-19 samples from the United States, Italy and Spain. The cDNA or gDNA used as material had been derived from T cells, B-cell-depleted T cells, or PBMCs.

The study recruited people aged about 18 to 95 years across about 25 US areas. The origin of this receptor is a woman aged 40 to 55 with acute COVID-19. This rearrangement joins TRBV5-3 to TRBJ2-5; D perhaps matches TRBD2 (5 bases). TRBV5-3 is an ORF, with its function uncertain. Sequencing used PBMCs or T cells enriched from blood (not recorded which). In DNA form, the CDR3 reads TGTGCCAGAAGACACCCTGAGCAGAGGAGGCAAGAGACCCAGTACTTC. Translated: CARRHPEQRRQETQYF.